These 16 T cell receptor beta chains were sequenced from one sample in a study of blood T cell repertoires in COVID-19. The assay was immunoSEQ multiplex PCR, and TCRdb's table has in-frame clones only and misses some. Counted here are tens of thousands of clones, about four fifths occurring once; the ten biggest clones make up around 5.3%. The specimen sequenced was peripheral blood. All receptors derive from a human donor in a cohort sampled during active COVID-19.

The rearrangement links TRBV27 to TRBJ2-2; a possible D gene is TRBD1 (6 bases). The CDR3 runs to 16 residues. Looked up from germline, CDR1 is MNHEY and CDR2 is SMNVEV (reference sequence). The V and J ends lost 0 bases and 8 bases respectively, with 16 bases between them. As DNA, the CDR3 is TGTGCCAGCAGTTTATCACAGGGTCCCCCTGCGGGGGAGCTGTTTTTT. Encoded protein: CASSLSQGPPAGELFF.

This rearrangement joins TRBV5-6 to TRBJ1-6, with TRBD1 as a possible D gene (5 bases). CDR1 and CDR2 (germline): SGHDT, YYEEEE. Trimming took 0 bases from V and 0 from J, leaving 10 bases between them. The length of the CDR3 is 17 residues. CDR3 loop: CASSLGQTVSYNSPLHF. CDR3 DNA sequence: TGTGCCAGCAGCTTGGGACAGACAGTCTCCTATAATTCACCCCTCCACTTT.

The chain carries TRBV9 and TRBJ1-6; 7 nucleotides match TRBD1. The ends lost 4 bases at V and 6 bases at J; junction bases unmatched: 7. Germline V gene sequence: CDR1 SGDLS, CDR2 YYNGEE. The CDR3 is 15 residues long. CDR3 nucleotides: TGTGCCAGCAGCCCCAGAGGGACAGCTAATTCACCCCTCCACTTT. Translating gives CASSPRGTANSPLHF.

This chain joins TRBV19 and TRBJ1-6; D may be TRBD1 (5 bases). V lost 3 bases, J lost 14 bases, and 17 bases lay in between. Germline values: CDR1 LNHDA, CDR2 SQIVND (reference sequence). This CDR3 contains 14 residues. The CDR3 bases are TGTGCCAGTAGTATGGACACTGGACGGTTCACCCTCCACTTT. This encodes CASSMDTGRFTLHF.

V is TRBV7-9 and J is TRBJ1-2; D is possibly TRBD1 (5 bases). Trimming cost V 1 base and J 8 bases, with 11 bases left between them. CDR3 size: 13 residues. Germline loops: CDR1 SEHNR, CDR2 FQNEAQ (reference sequence). CDR3 sequence: CASSLVGTKGYTF. The CDR3 nucleotides read TGTGCCAGCAGCTTAGTTGGGACTAAAGGCTACACCTTC.

DNA for the CDR3: TGTGCCAGCAGCGTATCGGAGAGAAACACAGATACGCAGTATTTT. This translates into CASSVSERNTDTQYF. The rearrangement uses TRBV9 and TRBJ2-3; D remains unclear. V was pared by 1 base and J by 2 bases, with 11 bases between. Looked up from germline, CDR1 is SGDLS and CDR2 is YYNGEE. CDR3 size: 15 residues.

The gene calls are TRBV5-4 and TRBJ1-2, with a weak D call TRBD1 (5 bases). Germline CDR1 reads SGHNT; CDR2 reads YYREEE (reference sequence). Trimming shortened V by 4 bases and J by 6 bases, and 13 bases separated the two germline ends. The CDR3 loop spans 13 amino acids. DNA of the CDR3: TGTGCCAGCAGCCAGGGTAGGGCGGATGGCTACACCTTC. This sequence encodes CASSQGRADGYTF.

This chain connects TRBV11-2 to TRBJ2-7, with 12 bases that match TRBD2. V gave up 0 bases and J gave up 4 bases; unmatched junction bases: 4. The CDR3 runs to 16 residues. Germline CDR1 reads SGHAT; CDR2 reads FQNNGV. The CDR3 DNA reads TGTGCCAGCAGCTTAGAGCCTAGCGGGGGGGCTTACGAGCAGTACTTC. This codes for CASSLEPSGGAYEQYF.

The chain links TRBV5-6 to TRBJ2-7; D possibly corresponds to TRBD1 (6 bases). In germline, CDR1 is SGHDT, CDR2 YYEEEE. Trimming removed 4 bases at V and 4 bases at J, with 18 bases between. The CDR3 runs 15 residues. This chain's CDR3 is CASSTGHPSGYEQYF. In DNA, the CDR3 is TGTGCCAGCAGCACGGGACACCCGTCAGGATACGAGCAGTACTTC.

The chain's CDR3 is CASSPGQGDTGELFF. CDR3 DNA: TGCGCCAGCAGCCCCGGGCAGGGGGACACCGGGGAGCTGTTTTTT. The chain has TRBV5-1 and TRBJ2-2, with 7 bases matching TRBD1. In germline, CDR1 is SGHRS, CDR2 YFSETQ. Trimming took 4 bases from V and 3 from J; bases not matched to a gene: 6. This CDR3 spans 15 amino acids.

The sample holds one count of this clone. This sequence joins TRBV28 and TRBJ2-4, with TRBD1 matching 8 bases. This CDR3 contains 15 residues. V gave up 7 bases and J gave up 2 bases; unmatched junction bases: 7. Germline V gives CDR1 MDHEN, CDR2 SYDVKM. This chain's CDR3 is CASTAGQGTKNIQYF. The CDR3 DNA sequence: TGTGCCAGCACCGCCGGACAGGGAACCAAAAACATTCAGTACTTC. The full variable domain, rest sourced from reference TRBV28 and TRBJ2-4, is DVKVTQSSRYLVKRTGEKVFLECVQDMDHENMFWYRQDPGLGLRLIYFSYDVKMKEKGDIPEGYSVSREKKERFSLILESASTNQTSMYLCASTAGQGTKNIQYFGAGTRLSVL.

This clone turned up a few times. In DNA form, the CDR3 reads TGCGCCAGCAGCCGACAGCGGGGGCATCAAGAGACCCAGTACTTC. This encodes CASSRQRGHQETQYF. The V call is TRBV5-1, the J call TRBJ2-5, with TRBD2 matching 8 bases. V was clipped by 4 bases and J by 2 bases; unmatched bases: 7. The CDR3 runs to 15 residues. The germline gives CDR1 SGHRS, CDR2 YFSETQ.

The chain combines TRBV29-1 with TRBJ2-7; no clear D. The CDR3 contains 11 residues. V lost 5 bases to trimming and J lost 11 bases, with 16 bases between them. From germline, CDR1 is SQVTM and CDR2 ANQGSEA. The chain's CDR3 is CSVYESLFEYF. The CDR3, as DNA: TGCAGCGTTTATGAGAGTTTGTTTGAGTACTTC.

This chain links TRBV18 with TRBJ1-5; D not resolved. The CDR3 runs to 14 residues. Germline V CDR1 and CDR2: KGHSH, LQKENI. With 3 bases removed from V and 11 bases from J, the gap between germline ends came to 17 bases. The chain's CDR3 is CASSPLGHDVTQHF. The CDR3 DNA is TGTGCCAGCTCACCCCTGGGCCACGACGTTACCCAGCATTTT.

V and J are TRBV7-2 and TRBJ1-2, with TRBD1 identical over 8 bases. This CDR3 is built from 14 residues. Germline CDR1 SGHTA, CDR2 FQGNSA. V lost 1 base to trimming and J lost 3 bases; unmatched junction nucleotides: 1. CDR3 DNA: TGTGCCAGCAGCTTAGGGACAGGGCACTATGGCTACACCTTC. As protein: CASSLGTGHYGYTF.

The CDR3 DNA reads as TGCAGTGCTAGTGCCAGCCTCAGGCGTGAAAAACTGTTTTTT. Translated, it gives CSASASLRREKLFF. The V and J genes are TRBV20-1 and TRBJ1-4; no clear D. Per the germline V gene, CDR1 is DFQATT and CDR2 is SNEGSKA (reference sequence). Trimming stripped 3 bases from V and 7 bases from J, with 15 bases between. The CDR3 totals 14 residues.